The 32 T cell receptor beta chains listed next were all sequenced from one sample in a study of OX40 agonist ivuxolimab in advanced cancers. Profiling relied on immunoSEQ multiplex PCR, and the TCRdb table lists in-frame clones only, not all of them. The sample carries around 46,000 clones, more than 70% recorded once. The specimen was CD4+ or CD8+ T cells sorted from blood, collected in a trial of the OX40 agonist ivuxolimab. Source of these receptors: an adult with an advanced solid tumor such as melanoma, head and neck, liver or kidney cancer.

V usage is TRBV7-2 and J usage is TRBJ1-5; no clear D. Trimming removed 0 bases from V and 6 bases from J, with 6 bases in between. CDR3 length: 13 residues. Looked up from germline, CDR1 is SGHTA and CDR2 is FQGNSA. CDR3 protein: CASSLAYSQPQHF. The CDR3 DNA follows: TGTGCCAGCAGCTTAGCTTATAGTCAGCCCCAGCATTTT.

Comments on this clone: One junction end does not reproduce the germline sequence, and a read error may be involved. The rearrangement joins TRBV7-2 to TRBJ2-7; the match to TRBD2 covers 9 bases. Germline values: CDR1 SGHTA, CDR2 FQGNSA. This CDR3 is 13 amino acids long. CDR3 loop: CASSPGLASKQYF. CDR3 in DNA: TGCGCCAGCAGCCCCGGACTAGCGTCGAAGCAGTACTTC. Filled out from reference TRBV7-2 and TRBJ2-7, the complete variable domain reads GAGVSQSPSNKVTEKGKDVELRCDPISGHTALYWYRQSLGQGLEFLIYFQGNSAPDKSGLPSDRFSAERTGGSVSTLTIQRTQQEDSAVYLCASSPGLASKQYFGPGTRLTVT.

This chain links TRBV4-1 with TRBJ2-3, with TRBD2 identical over 13 bases. The germline V gene encodes CDR1 MGHRA and CDR2 YSYEKL. Trimming removed 1 base from V and 2 bases from J; junction bases left unmatched: 6. The CDR3 loop spans 18 amino acids. The CDR3 sequence is CASSQGTGLAGVTDTQYF. The CDR3 DNA is TGCGCCAGCAGCCAAGGTACCGGACTAGCGGGAGTCACAGATACGCAGTATTTT.

The chain combines TRBV9 with TRBJ1-2; 8 bases align to TRBD1. V lost 3 bases and J lost 4; bases outside the gene matches: 5. Looked up from germline, CDR1 is SGDLS and CDR2 is YYNGEE. This CDR3 has 14 residues. CDR3 in amino acids: CASSAGQGAYGYTF. The CDR3 nucleotides are TGTGCCAGCAGCGCTGGACAGGGAGCCTATGGCTACACCTTC.

The rearrangement uses TRBV7-2 and TRBJ2-1; D ambiguous. This CDR3 has 14 amino acids. The V gene lost 5 bases and the J gene lost 0 bases, with 8 bases spanning the gap. Germline V gene data show CDR1 as SGHTA and CDR2 as FQGNSA. CDR3 protein: CASSPQSSYNEQFF. The DNA for the CDR3 is TGTGCCAGCAGCCCCCAGAGCTCCTACAATGAGCAGTTCTTC.

This chain links TRBV29-1 with TRBJ2-7, with 11 bases matching TRBD2. Trimming at V came to 4 bases and at J to 4 bases, leaving 9 bases not matched to a gene. Germline CDR1 reads SQVTM; CDR2 reads ANQGSEA. The CDR3 is made up of 15 amino acids. The CDR3 sequence: CSVGTSGSTRYEQYF. The CDR3 DNA sequence: TGCAGCGTTGGAACTAGCGGGAGTACGAGGTACGAGCAGTACTTC.

The rearrangement links TRBV10-1 to TRBJ1-1, with 7 bases aligning to TRBD1. This CDR3 comprises 14 residues. J gave up 3 bases and V 6 bases, and 7 bases lay outside the gene matches. Germline loops: CDR1 WNHNN, CDR2 SYGVQD (reference sequence). The CDR3 reads CASSRGQKDTEAFF. DNA for the CDR3: TGCGCCAGCAGCCGGGGACAGAAGGACACTGAAGCTTTCTTT.

V usage is TRBV5-1 and J usage is TRBJ1-6; perhaps TRBD1 as D (5 bases). CDR3 length: 15 residues. Germline values: CDR1 SGHRS, CDR2 YFSETQ. V lost 0 bases, J lost 10 bases, and 14 bases lay in between. CDR3 amino acids: CASSLAVQGVSPLHF. The CDR3 DNA is TGCGCCAGCAGCTTGGCCGTGCAGGGTGTATCACCCCTCCACTTT.

The count of this clone is one. The V and J genes are TRBV28 and TRBJ1-4, with D perhaps TRBD1 (6 bases). CDR3 length: 14 amino acids. V was trimmed by 6 bases and J by 8 bases, leaving 16 bases between them. Looked up from germline, CDR1 is MDHEN and CDR2 is SYDVKM. The CDR3 region is CASSPRGKVEKLFF. The CDR3 DNA reads as TGTGCCAGCAGCCCCAGGGGAAAGGTAGAAAAACTGTTTTTT.

V gene TRBV5-4 combines with J gene TRBJ1-1, with no clear D. Germline loops: CDR1 SGHNT, CDR2 YYREEE (reference sequence). The V end lost 2 bases, the J end lost 3 bases, and 8 bases lay between the germline ends. This CDR3 has 13 residues. The CDR3 sequence: CASSLQLDTEAFF. As DNA, the CDR3 is TGTGCCAGCAGCTTACAGCTAGACACTGAAGCTTTCTTT.

V usage is TRBV2 and J usage is TRBJ2-1; unclear D gene. CDR1 is SNHLY and CDR2 is FYNNEI in the germline V gene. This CDR3 comprises 10 residues. V was clipped by 6 bases and J by 7 bases, with 4 bases between them. CDR3 sequence (DNA): TGTGCCAGCAGCGTAAATGAGCAGTTCTTC. Encoded protein: CASSVNEQFF.

J is TRBJ1-2 and V is TRBV28; D unclear. Trimming shortened V by 5 bases and J by 5 bases, and 12 bases separated the two germline ends. The CDR3 loop spans 13 amino acids. Germline loops: CDR1 MDHEN, CDR2 SYDVKM. This CDR3 reads CASSITGVYGYTF. Here the CDR3 DNA reads TGTGCCAGCAGTATCACGGGCGTTTATGGCTACACCTTC.

This clone was detected a few times. The J gene is TRBJ2-3, the V gene TRBV6-5; 7 nucleotides line up with TRBD2. This CDR3 has 15 residues. Per the germline V gene, CDR1 is MNHEY and CDR2 is SVGAGI. The V gene end was trimmed by 2 bases and the J gene end by 1 base; junction bases not matched to a gene: 3. CDR3: CASSYGGSGTDTQYF. The CDR3 DNA sequence: TGTGCCAGCAGTTACGGCGGGAGCGGCACAGATACGCAGTATTTT.

The V gene is TRBV7-6, the J gene TRBJ2-2, with 9 bases identical to TRBD1. J lost 0 bases, V lost 5 bases, and 10 bases had no gene match. From germline, CDR1 is SGHVS and CDR2 FNYEAQ. This CDR3 contains 18 residues. CDR3 protein: CASSKNPGQGSNTGELFF. The CDR3 coding sequence is TGTGCCAGCAGCAAAAACCCAGGACAGGGGTCGAACACCGGGGAGCTGTTTTTT.

The rearrangement links TRBV7-8 to TRBJ1-5; TRBD1 is a possible D gene (6 bases). Looked up from germline, CDR1 is SGHVS and CDR2 is FQNEAQ. The CDR3 is 15 amino acids. The germline V and J ends were trimmed by 4 bases and 3 bases, with 13 bases remaining between them. The chain's CDR3 is CASSSPTGANQPQHF. The CDR3 region has the DNA TGTGCCAGCAGCTCCCCGACAGGTGCCAATCAGCCCCAGCATTTT.

The chain carries TRBV7-2 and TRBJ2-1, with 13 bases fitting TRBD2. The CDR3 loop spans 15 amino acids. Trimming removed 5 bases from V and 7 bases from J; junction bases left unmatched: 5. Germline V gives CDR1 SGHTA, CDR2 FQGNSA. CDR3 loop: CASSLGTSGKNEQFF. Here the CDR3 DNA reads TGTGCCAGCAGCCTAGGGACTAGCGGGAAAAATGAGCAGTTCTTC.

This clone was recorded a few times. The chain combines TRBV4-1 with TRBJ1-1; weak D call: TRBD1 (5 bases). The V gene lost 1 base and the J gene lost 7 bases, with 13 bases spanning the gap. This CDR3 has 14 amino acids. Looked up from germline, CDR1 is MGHRA and CDR2 is YSYEKL. The DNA for the CDR3 is TGCGCCAGCAGCCAAGCCGATTTTGGGGGTGAAGCTTTCTTT. It specifies CASSQADFGGEAFF.

In its sample, this clone was seen once. The CDR3 bases are TGTGCCAGCAGTTACTCGGGCCGACAGGGAAACGACGAGCAGTACTTC. Translated: CASSYSGRQGNDEQYF. This rearrangement joins TRBV6-6 to TRBJ2-7; 7 bases map to TRBD1. The CDR3 runs to 16 residues. Germline V gene sequence: CDR1 MNHNY, CDR2 SVGAGI (reference sequence). The trim removed 0 bases at V and 5 bases at J, leaving 10 bases unmatched.

The rearrangement uses TRBV27 and TRBJ1-1; 10 bases are shared with TRBD1. The CDR3 is 15 amino acids. Germline loops: CDR1 MNHEY, CDR2 SMNVEV (reference sequence). Unmatched junction bases numbered 4, after V lost 5 bases and J lost 1 base. The CDR3 DNA reads TGTGCCAGCAGTAAGGGACAGGGGAAGAACACTGAAGCTTTCTTT. Amino acid sequence: CASSKGQGKNTEAFF.

The J gene is TRBJ1-2, the V gene TRBV6-1; D perhaps matches TRBD1 (6 bases). The V and J ends lost 10 bases and 3 bases respectively, with 12 bases between them. This CDR3 region has 12 residues. Germline CDR1 and CDR2: MNHNS and SASEGT. The CDR3: CAIRGADYGYTF. CDR3 bases: TGTGCCATACGGGGGGCGGACTATGGCTACACCTTC.

This CDR3 is CASSPGQFAGNTIYF. The CDR3 DNA is TGTGCCAGCAGCCCGGGACAGTTCGCTGGAAACACCATATATTTT. This rearrangement joins TRBV9 to TRBJ1-3; 7 nucleotides line up with TRBD1. Germline lookup yields CDR1 SGDLS and CDR2 YYNGEE. Trimming at V came to 4 bases and at J to 2 bases, leaving 6 bases not matched to a gene. The CDR3 covers 15 residues.

The J gene is TRBJ2-5, the V gene TRBV27, with a possible D match to TRBD2 (5 bases). The CDR3 runs 14 residues. CDR1 MNHEY and CDR2 SMNVEV come from the germline V gene (reference sequence). Trimming cost V 2 bases and J 2 bases, with 9 bases left between them. CDR3 DNA: TGTGCCAGCAGTTTAAGGTGGGAGCAAGAGACCCAGTACTTC. Encoded protein: CASSLRWEQETQYF.

The chain carries TRBV5-1 and TRBJ2-1; 8 bases align to TRBD2. The germline V gene has CDR1 SGHRS and CDR2 YFSETQ. The CDR3 has 16 amino acids. The J segment lost 7 bases and the V segment lost 1 base, leaving 10 bases of the junction unmatched. The CDR3 loop reads CASSLMVGGRSNEQFF. The CDR3 bases are TGCGCCAGCAGCTTGATGGTGGGCGGGAGGTCGAATGAGCAGTTCTTC.

The rearrangement uses TRBV10-3 and TRBJ2-1; possible D gene TRBD2, 6 bases. There are 13 residues in the CDR3. Germline V lookup: CDR1 ENHRY, CDR2 SYGVKD. V was clipped by 10 bases and J by 0 bases, with 10 bases between them. The CDR3 nucleotides are TGTGCCACCTCGCGGGACTCCTACAATGAGCAGTTCTTC. Translating gives CATSRDSYNEQFF.

The genes are TRBV5-1 and TRBJ2-7; TRBD1 is a possible D gene (5 bases). The CDR3 totals 14 residues. Germline V CDR1 and CDR2: SGHRS, YFSETQ. V was pared by 0 bases and J by 2 bases, with 9 bases between. The CDR3 bases are TGCGCCAGCAGCTTGGGACAGTTCCCCTACGAGCAGTACTTC. It codes for CASSLGQFPYEQYF.

V is TRBV6-5 and J is TRBJ1-2; TRBD1 aligns across 9 bases. In germline, CDR1 is MNHEY, CDR2 SVGAGI. Trimming cost V 5 bases and J 8 bases; bases outside gene matches: 9. The CDR3 is 14 residues long. The CDR3: CASSGNNRGRGYTF. The CDR3, as DNA: TGTGCCAGCAGTGGGAATAACAGGGGGCGAGGCTACACCTTC.

This chain joins TRBV6-5 and TRBJ1-1; possibly TRBD1 for D (6 bases). Trimming shortened V by 6 bases and J by 4 bases, and 18 bases separated the two germline ends. Germline V gene data show CDR1 as MNHEY and CDR2 as SVGAGI. CDR3 length: 15 residues. The CDR3 here is CASRATGFEGTEAFF. The CDR3 DNA follows: TGTGCCAGCAGGGCAACAGGGTTTGAGGGCACTGAAGCTTTCTTT.

The chain has TRBV28 and TRBJ2-1, with D hard to call. V lost 4 bases and J 8 bases, leaving 6 bases between the germline ends. The CDR3 loop spans 11 amino acids. Germline V gene lookup returns CDR1 MDHEN and CDR2 SYDVKM. CDR3 in DNA: TGTGCCAGCAGTTATCTGCATGAGCAGTTCTTC. It is translated as CASSYLHEQFF.

V and J are TRBV28 and TRBJ2-1; TRBD2 matches 9 bases. In germline, CDR1 is MDHEN, CDR2 SYDVKM. The CDR3 spans 16 residues. After removal of 3 bases from V and 11 bases from J, the junction contained 14 bases not matched to a gene. The CDR3 loop reads CASSFRAGGPLMKQFF. In DNA form, the CDR3 reads TGTGCCAGCAGTTTCCGAGCGGGAGGCCCCTTAATGAAGCAGTTCTTC.

A remark on this clone: A junction end diverges from the germline sequence, so it may reflect a read error. J is TRBJ1-3 and V is TRBV4-2; D may be TRBD1 (6 bases). Germline CDR1 LGHNA, CDR2 YNFKEQ. The CDR3 totals 16 residues. The CDR3 reads CASSKDPGVGGNTIYF. The CDR3 DNA sequence: TGTGCCAGCAGCAAAGACCCAGGGGTAGGTGGAAACACCATATATTTT.

J is TRBJ2-2 and V is TRBV2; 13 nucleotides match TRBD2. The CDR3 runs 16 residues. The V segment lost 7 bases and the J segment 5 bases; nucleotides outside the gene matches: 7. Germline loops: CDR1 SNHLY, CDR2 FYNNEI. The CDR3 loop reads CASIPPGLAGTGELFF. The CDR3 region has the DNA TGTGCCAGCATCCCTCCGGGACTAGCGGGAACCGGGGAGCTGTTTTTT.

The chain combines TRBV15 with TRBJ1-2; TRBD1 matches 8 bases. Per the germline V gene, CDR1 is LNHNV and CDR2 is YYDKDF (reference sequence). Trimming removed 5 bases from V and 5 bases from J; junction bases left unmatched: 13. The CDR3 has 16 residues. Here the CDR3 reads CATSAGGTGEGYGYTF. DNA of the CDR3: TGTGCCACCAGCGCCGGTGGGACAGGTGAGGGGTATGGCTACACCTTC.